Listed here are 7 T cell receptor beta chains from one sample, sequenced in a study of cytomegalovirus exposure and HLA in healthy donors. With 60 Vbeta and 13 Jbeta primers, the PCR was carried out. This table comes from immunoSEQ multiplex PCR, and its TCRdb copy is limited to in-frame clones, with some not included. The table lists 140,000 or so clones, about 82% of them singletons. The sequencing input was PBMCs. The receptors derive from a woman aged 40 to 50 in good health and CMV-seropositive.

This clone was counted only a few times. The V call is TRBV23-1, the J call TRBJ2-1; 9 bases are a match to TRBD2. TRBV23-1 carries the ORF label, with uncertain function. The CDR3 is made up of 15 amino acids. J lost 2 bases, V lost 3 bases, and 2 bases had no gene match. The CDR3 DNA is TGCGCCAGCAGTCAGTGGACTAGCGCCTACAATGAGCAGTTCTTC. Protein sequence: CASSQWTSAYNEQFF.

The rearrangement uses TRBV7-9 and TRBJ1-1; a possible D gene is TRBD1 (6 bases). The CDR3 covers 13 residues. Trimming shortened V by 7 bases and J by 4 bases, and 13 bases separated the two germline ends. The germline CDR1 and CDR2 sequences are SEHNR and FQNEAQ (reference sequence). The CDR3 coding sequence is TGTGCCAGCACCGAGGACAGAGGCACTGAAGCTTTCTTT. Its protein product is CASTEDRGTEAFF. The entire variable domain, with the rest obtained from reference TRBV7-9 and TRBJ1-1, is as follows: DTGVSQNPRHKITKRGQNVTFRCDPISEHNRLYWYRQTLGQGPEFLTYFQNEAQLEKSRLLSDRFSAERPKGSFSTLEIQRTEQGDSAMYLCASTEDRGTEAFFGQGTRLTVV.

The chain is built from TRBV18 and TRBJ2-1; 11 bases map to TRBD2. This CDR3 region has 15 residues. The V and J ends lost 5 bases and 7 bases, in that order; junction bases with no gene match: 7. From germline, CDR1 is KGHSH and CDR2 LQKENI. CDR3 in DNA: TGTGCCAGCTCAGTCACCGGGACTAGCGGTAATGAGCAGTTCTTC. Translating gives CASSVTGTSGNEQFF.

The rearrangement joins TRBV4-1 to TRBJ2-7; D possibly corresponds to TRBD2 (7 bases). The CDR3 spans 16 residues. V dropped 0 bases and J dropped 3 bases, with 15 bases sitting between them. Germline loops: CDR1 MGHRA, CDR2 YSYEKL. The CDR3 DNA reads as TGCGCCAGCAGCCAAGACCGGGCAGGGGAGGGCTACGAGCAGTACTTC. Amino acids: CASSQDRAGEGYEQYF.

V usage is TRBV2 and J usage is TRBJ2-2; TRBD1 aligns across 8 bases. Unmatched junction bases numbered 7, after V lost 6 bases and J lost 4 bases. Germline CDR1 is SNHLY and CDR2 is FYNNEI. The CDR3 runs 15 residues. CDR3 DNA sequence: TGTGCCAGCAGCGTTGACAGGGGCGGCACCGGGGAGCTGTTTTTT. Amino acid sequence: CASSVDRGGTGELFF.

The chain employs TRBV19 and TRBJ2-1, with 11 bases matching TRBD1. CDR1 is LNHDA, CDR2 SQIVND, per germline (reference sequence). The ends lost 6 bases at V and 10 bases at J; junction bases unmatched: 5. This CDR3 has 13 residues. CDR3 in amino acids: CASRGQGGGEQFF. As DNA, the CDR3 is TGTGCCAGTAGGGGACAGGGGGGTGGCGAGCAGTTCTTC.

V gene TRBV7-2 combines with J gene TRBJ2-1, with TRBD2 matching 10 bases. Unmatched junction bases numbered 7, after V lost 5 bases and J lost 9 bases. CDR1 and CDR2 (germline): SGHTA, FQGNSA. The CDR3 runs to 14 residues. Here the CDR3 DNA reads TGTGCCAGCAGCAAGGCCGGGACTAGCGCTGAGCAGTTCTTC. This sequence encodes CASSKAGTSAEQFF.